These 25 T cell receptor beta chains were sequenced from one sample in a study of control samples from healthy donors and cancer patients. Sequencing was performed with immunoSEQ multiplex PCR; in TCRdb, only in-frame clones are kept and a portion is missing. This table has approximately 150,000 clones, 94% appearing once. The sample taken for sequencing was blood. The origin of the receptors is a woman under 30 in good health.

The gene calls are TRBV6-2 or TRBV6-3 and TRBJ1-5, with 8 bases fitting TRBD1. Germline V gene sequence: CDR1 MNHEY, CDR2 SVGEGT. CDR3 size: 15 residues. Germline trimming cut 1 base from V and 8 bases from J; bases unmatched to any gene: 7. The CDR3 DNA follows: TGTGCCAGCAGTTACTTTGGACAGGGACTGGAGCCCCAGCATTTT. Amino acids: CASSYFGQGLEPQHF.

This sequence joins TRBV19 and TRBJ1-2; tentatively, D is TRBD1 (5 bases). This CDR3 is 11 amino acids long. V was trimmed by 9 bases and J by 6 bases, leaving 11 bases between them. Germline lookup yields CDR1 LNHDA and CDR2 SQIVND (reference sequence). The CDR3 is CASLQGNGYTF. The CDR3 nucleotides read TGTGCCAGCCTCCAGGGAAATGGCTACACCTTC. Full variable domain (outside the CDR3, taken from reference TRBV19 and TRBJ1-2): DGGITQSPKYLFRKEGQNVTLSCEQNLNHDAMYWYRQDPGQGLRLIYYSQIVNDFQKGDIAEGYSVSREKKESFPLTVTSAQKNPTAFYLCASLQGNGYTFGSGTRLTVV.

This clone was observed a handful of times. CDR3 nucleotide sequence: TGTGCCAGCAGTTACAAGGGGGCGAACACTGAAGCTTTCTTT. This encodes CASSYKGANTEAFF. This rearrangement joins TRBV6-5 to TRBJ1-1; 7 bases align to TRBD1. The CDR3 consists of 14 residues. V trimming: 2 bases; J trimming: 1 base; junction bases outside the gene matches: 1. CDR1 and CDR2 from the germline V gene are MNHEY and SVGAGI.

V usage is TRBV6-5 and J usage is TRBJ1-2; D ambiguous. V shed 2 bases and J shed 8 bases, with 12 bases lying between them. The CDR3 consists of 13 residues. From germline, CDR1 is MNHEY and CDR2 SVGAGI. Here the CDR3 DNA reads TGTGCCAGCAGTTACAACGGCCAAACGGGCTACACCTTC. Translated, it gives CASSYNGQTGYTF.

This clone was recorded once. The DNA of the CDR3 is TGTGCCACTGATAGGTCCTACAATGAGCAGTTCTTC. Translated, it gives CATDRSYNEQFF. V gene TRBV5-8 combines with J gene TRBJ2-1; no firm D call. Per the germline V gene, CDR1 is SGHTS and CDR2 is YDEGEE. The V gene lost 9 bases and the J gene lost 1 base, with 8 bases spanning the gap. This CDR3 comprises 12 residues.

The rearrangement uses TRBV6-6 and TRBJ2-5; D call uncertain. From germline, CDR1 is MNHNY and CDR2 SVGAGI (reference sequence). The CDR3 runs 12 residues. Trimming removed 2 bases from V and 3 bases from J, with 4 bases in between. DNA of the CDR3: TGTGCCAGCAGTTACGGAAAAGAGACCCAGTACTTC. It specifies CASSYGKETQYF.

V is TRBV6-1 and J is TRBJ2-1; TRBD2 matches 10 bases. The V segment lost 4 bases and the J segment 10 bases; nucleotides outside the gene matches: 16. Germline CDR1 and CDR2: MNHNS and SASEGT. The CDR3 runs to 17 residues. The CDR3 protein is CASSVVGGHGLAEEQFF. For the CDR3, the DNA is TGTGCCAGCAGTGTGGTCGGGGGGCACGGACTAGCGGAGGAGCAGTTCTTC.

As DNA, the CDR3 is TGTGCCACCAGCAGAGATCTGACAGGGGTCGCTTTCTTT. Its protein is CATSRDLTGVAFF. The chain links TRBV15 to TRBJ1-1; 8 bases map to TRBD1. The V and J ends lost 0 bases and 11 bases, in that order; junction bases with no gene match: 5. Germline V lookup: CDR1 LNHNV, CDR2 YYDKDF (reference sequence). The CDR3 is 13 amino acids.

The CDR3 loop reads CASSYGGTDTQYF. CDR3 bases: TGTGCCAGCAGTTACGGCGGGACAGATACGCAGTATTTT. This chain connects TRBV6-5 to TRBJ2-3; a weak D match, TRBD2 (5 bases). CDR3 size: 13 residues. V dropped 2 bases and J dropped 3 bases, with 6 bases sitting between them. Germline V lookup: CDR1 MNHEY, CDR2 SVGAGI.

DNA of the CDR3: TGTGCCAGCAGCCAATATCATACTAGCGGGAGTATAGAGTTCTTC. This sequence encodes CASSQYHTSGSIEFF. This chain connects TRBV3-1 (or the pseudogene TRBV3-2) to TRBJ2-1; 11 nucleotides match TRBD2. The CDR3 loop spans 15 amino acids. With V trimmed by 2 bases and J by 14 bases, 11 bases remained unmatched. Germline CDR1 reads LGHDT; CDR2 reads YNNKEL (reference sequence).

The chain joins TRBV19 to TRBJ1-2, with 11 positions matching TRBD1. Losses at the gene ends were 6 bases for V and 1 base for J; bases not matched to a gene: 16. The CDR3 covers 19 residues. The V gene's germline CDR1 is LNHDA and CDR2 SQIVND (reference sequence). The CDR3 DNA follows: TGTGCCAGTAGGCCGCCGTCCGGACAGGGGGCCCAATTTAACTATGGCTACACCTTC. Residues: CASRPPSGQGAQFNYGYTF.

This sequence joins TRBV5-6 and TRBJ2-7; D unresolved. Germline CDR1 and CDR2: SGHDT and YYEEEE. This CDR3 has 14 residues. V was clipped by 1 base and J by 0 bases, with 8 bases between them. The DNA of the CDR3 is TGTGCCAGCAGCTTGAGGTACGGCTCCTACGAGCAGTACTTC. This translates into CASSLRYGSYEQYF.

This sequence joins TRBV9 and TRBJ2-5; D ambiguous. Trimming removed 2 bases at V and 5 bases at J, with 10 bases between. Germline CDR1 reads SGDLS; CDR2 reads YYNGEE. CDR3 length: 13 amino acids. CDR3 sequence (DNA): TGTGCCAGCAGCGTTACCCCCCCGGAGACCCAGTACTTC. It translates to CASSVTPPETQYF.

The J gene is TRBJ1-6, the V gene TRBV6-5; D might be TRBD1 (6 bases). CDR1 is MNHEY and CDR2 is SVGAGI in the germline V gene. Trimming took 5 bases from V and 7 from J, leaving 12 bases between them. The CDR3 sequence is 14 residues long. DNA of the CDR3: TGTGCCAGCAGTCAGGGGTGGTACAATTCACCCCTCCACTTT. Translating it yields CASSQGWYNSPLHF.

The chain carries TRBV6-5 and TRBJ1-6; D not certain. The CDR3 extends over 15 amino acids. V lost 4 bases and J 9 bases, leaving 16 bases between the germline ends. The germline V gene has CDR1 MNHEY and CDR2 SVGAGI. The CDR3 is CASSSQPPGSSPLHF. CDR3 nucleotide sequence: TGTGCCAGCAGTTCACAGCCCCCCGGGAGTTCACCCCTCCACTTT.

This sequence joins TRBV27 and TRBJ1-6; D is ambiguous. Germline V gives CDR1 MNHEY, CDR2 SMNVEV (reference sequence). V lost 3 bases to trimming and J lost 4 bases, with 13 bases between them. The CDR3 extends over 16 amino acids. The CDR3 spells CASSFVGKGYNSPLHF. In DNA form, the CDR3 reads TGTGCCAGCAGTTTTGTGGGAAAAGGGTATAATTCACCCCTCCACTTT.

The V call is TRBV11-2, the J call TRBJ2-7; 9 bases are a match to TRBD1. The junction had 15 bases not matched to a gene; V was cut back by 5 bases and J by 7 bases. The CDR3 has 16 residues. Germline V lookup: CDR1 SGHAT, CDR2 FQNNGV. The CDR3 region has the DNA TGTGCCAGCAGCCCCCCTGGGACAGGGACGTCTAGGGAGCAGTACTTC. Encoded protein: CASSPPGTGTSREQYF.

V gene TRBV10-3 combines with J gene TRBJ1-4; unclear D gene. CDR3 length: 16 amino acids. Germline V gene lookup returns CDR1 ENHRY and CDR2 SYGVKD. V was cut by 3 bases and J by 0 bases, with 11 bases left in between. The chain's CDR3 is CAISEKGRATNEKLFF. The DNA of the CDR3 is TGTGCCATCAGTGAAAAAGGACGGGCAACTAATGAAAAACTGTTTTTT.

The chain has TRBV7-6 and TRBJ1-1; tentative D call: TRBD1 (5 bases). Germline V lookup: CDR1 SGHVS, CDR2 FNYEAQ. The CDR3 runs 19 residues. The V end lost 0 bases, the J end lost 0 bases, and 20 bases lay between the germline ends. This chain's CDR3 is CASSLARLGGVGMNTEAFF. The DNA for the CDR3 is TGTGCCAGCAGCTTAGCGCGCCTAGGAGGGGTAGGAATGAACACTGAAGCTTTCTTT.

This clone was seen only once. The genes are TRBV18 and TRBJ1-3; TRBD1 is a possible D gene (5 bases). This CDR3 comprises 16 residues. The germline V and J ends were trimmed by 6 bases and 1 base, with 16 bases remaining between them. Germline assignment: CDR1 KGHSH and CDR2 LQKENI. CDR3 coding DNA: TGTGCCAGCTCTCTCAAGGGGATGGGATCTGGAAACACCATATATTTT. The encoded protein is CASSLKGMGSGNTIYF.

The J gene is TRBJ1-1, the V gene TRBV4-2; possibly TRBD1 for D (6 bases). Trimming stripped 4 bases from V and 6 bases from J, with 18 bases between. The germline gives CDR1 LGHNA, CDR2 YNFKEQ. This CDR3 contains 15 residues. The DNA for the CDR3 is TGTGCCAGCAGCCTTCCAACAGGGAGGTCGGCTGAAGCTTTCTTT. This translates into CASSLPTGRSAEAFF.

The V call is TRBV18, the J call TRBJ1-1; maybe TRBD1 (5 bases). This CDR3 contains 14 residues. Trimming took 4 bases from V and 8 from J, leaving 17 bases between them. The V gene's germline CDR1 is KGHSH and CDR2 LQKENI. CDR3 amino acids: CASSRRGPFGEAFF. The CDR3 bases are TGTGCCAGCTCACGACGGGGCCCGTTTGGGGAAGCTTTCTTT.

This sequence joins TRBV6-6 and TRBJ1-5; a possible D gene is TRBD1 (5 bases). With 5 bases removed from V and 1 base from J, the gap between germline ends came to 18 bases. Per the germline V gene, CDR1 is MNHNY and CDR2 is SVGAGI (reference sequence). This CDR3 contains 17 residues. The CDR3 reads CASSPYPRGRSNQPQHF. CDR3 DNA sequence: TGTGCCAGCAGTCCATATCCCCGGGGACGGAGCAATCAGCCCCAGCATTTT.

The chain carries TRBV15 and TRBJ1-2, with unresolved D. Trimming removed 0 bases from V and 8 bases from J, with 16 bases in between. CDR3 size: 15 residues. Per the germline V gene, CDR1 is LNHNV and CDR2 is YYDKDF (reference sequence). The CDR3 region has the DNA TGTGCCACCAGCAGAGATGGACTCGGACTAATAGGCTACACCTTC. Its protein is CATSRDGLGLIGYTF.

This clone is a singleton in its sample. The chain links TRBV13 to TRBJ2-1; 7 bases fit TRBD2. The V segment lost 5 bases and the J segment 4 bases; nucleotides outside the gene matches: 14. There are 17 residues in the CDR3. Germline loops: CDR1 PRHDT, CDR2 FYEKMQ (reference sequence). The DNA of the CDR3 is TGTGCCAGCAGCCTCGGGTCGGGCGGGAGTTTTTACAATGAGCAGTTCTTC. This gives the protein CASSLGSGGSFYNEQFF.